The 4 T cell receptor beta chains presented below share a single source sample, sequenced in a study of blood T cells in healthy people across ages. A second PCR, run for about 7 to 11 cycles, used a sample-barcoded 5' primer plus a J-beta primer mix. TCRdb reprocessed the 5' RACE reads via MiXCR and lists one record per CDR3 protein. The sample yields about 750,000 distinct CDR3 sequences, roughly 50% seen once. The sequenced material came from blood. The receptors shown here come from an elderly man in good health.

The CDR3 DNA reads as TGTGCCAGCAGTTTACTAGGTAGCGGGAGAATAGGCACAGATACGCAGTATTTT. Residues: CASSLLGSGRIGTDTQYF. V gene TRBV27 combines with J gene TRBJ2-3; 9 bases line up with TRBD2. J gave up 1 base and V 2 bases, and 10 bases lay outside the gene matches. CDR1 and CDR2 from the germline V gene are MNHEY and SMNVEV (reference sequence). The CDR3 runs 18 residues.

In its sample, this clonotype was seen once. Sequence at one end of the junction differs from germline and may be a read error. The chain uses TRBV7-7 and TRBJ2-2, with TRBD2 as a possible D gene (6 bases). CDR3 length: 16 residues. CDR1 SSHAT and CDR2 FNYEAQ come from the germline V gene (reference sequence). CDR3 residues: CASSPRAGAGPGELFF. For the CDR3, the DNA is TGTGCTAGCAGCCCCCGAGCTGGCGCGGGACCCGGGGAGCTGTTTTTT.

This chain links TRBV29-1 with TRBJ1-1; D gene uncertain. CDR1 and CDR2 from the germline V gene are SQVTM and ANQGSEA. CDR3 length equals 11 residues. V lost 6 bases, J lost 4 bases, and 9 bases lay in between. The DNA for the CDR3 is TGCAGCGTCATCCGGGCCACTGAAGCTTTCTTT. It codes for CSVIRATEAFF.

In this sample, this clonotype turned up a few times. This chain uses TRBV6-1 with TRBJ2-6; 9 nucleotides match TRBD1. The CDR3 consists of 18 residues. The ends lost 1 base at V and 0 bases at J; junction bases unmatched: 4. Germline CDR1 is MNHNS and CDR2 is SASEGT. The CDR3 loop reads CASSEVGTGLSGANVLTF. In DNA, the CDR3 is TGTGCCAGCAGTGAAGTAGGGACAGGGCTCTCTGGGGCCAACGTCCTGACTTTC.